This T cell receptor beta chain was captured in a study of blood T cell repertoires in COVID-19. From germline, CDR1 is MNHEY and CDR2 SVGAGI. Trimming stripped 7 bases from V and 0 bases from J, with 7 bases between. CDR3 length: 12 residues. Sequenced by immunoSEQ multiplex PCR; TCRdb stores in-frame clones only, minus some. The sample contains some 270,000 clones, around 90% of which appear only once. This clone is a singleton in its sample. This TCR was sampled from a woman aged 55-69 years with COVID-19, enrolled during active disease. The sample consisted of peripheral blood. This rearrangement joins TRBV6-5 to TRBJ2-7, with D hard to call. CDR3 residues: CASTVTSYEQYF. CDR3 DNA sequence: TGTGCCAGCACAGTTACCTCCTACGAGCAGTACTTC.